This T cell receptor (beta chain) was recorded in a study of blood T cell repertoires in COVID-19. In the study overall: Whether acute or convalescent, the COVID-19 samples came from the United States, Italy and Spain.

Original data processing: Scientists estimated how many nucleated cells there were by amplifying reference gene primers. Measured with immunoSEQ multiplex PCR; TCRdb has only the in-frame clones, and not every one. V, J and clone size were drawn from that table, and D and trimming were deduced from the DNA. Of 150,000 to 200,000 clones listed, more than 75% are singletons. CDR1 and CDR2 (germline): SGHTA, FQGNSA. This CDR3 comprises 16 residues. J gave up 0 bases and V 3 bases, and 3 bases lay outside the gene matches. The participants were between about 18 and 95 years old and came from about two dozen US areas. Cohort assignment relied on participant-reported clinical history. This clone was seen only a few times.

The material sequenced was PBMCs or T cells enriched from blood (not recorded which). This receptor was obtained from a woman between 50 and 59 years old who had recovered from COVID-19. This sequence joins TRBV7-2 and TRBJ2-1; 9 nucleotides match TRBD2. In DNA form, the CDR3 reads TGTGCCAGCAGCTTGAGCGGGGGGTTCTCCTACAATGAGCAGTTCTTC. It specifies CASSLSGGFSYNEQFF.